The text below deals with one T cell receptor (beta chain). Per the study methods: Reference gene primer amplification gave nucleated cell count estimates. Sequencing used immunoSEQ multiplex PCR; TCRdb keeps in-frame clones, though not all of them. V and J calls plus clone size are reproduced from that table; the DNA served to infer D and trimming. The sample holds approximately 110,000 clones, about 91% seen once. Germline V gene lookup returns CDR1 KGHDR and CDR2 SFDVKD. The V end lost 10 bases, the J end lost 9 bases, and 27 bases lay between the germline ends. The CDR3 is made up of 16 amino acids. This sample stems from a study of blood T cell repertoires in COVID-19. The overall study: Italy, Spain and the United States were the sources of the convalescent and acute COVID-19 samples.

Sequencing used peripheral blood. The gene calls are TRBV24-1 and TRBJ2-1; TRBD2 might be the D (7 bases). This sequence originates from a woman in her forties or fifties with active or convalescent COVID-19. CDR3 bases: TGTGCCACTAGCTCCGAGGGGGGAGGGCCTTGGGGTGAGCAGTTCTTC. It codes for CATSSEGGGPWGEQFF.